The clone carrying this T cell receptor beta chain appeared many times. The antigen is unknown. V lost 4 bases, J lost 6 bases, and 6 bases stayed unmatched. Germline values: CDR1 MGHRA, CDR2 YSYEKL. The CDR3 has 15 amino acids. The data belong to a study of response to subunit inactivated influenza vaccine. Points from the study as a whole: The authors offered the suggestion that each seasonal influenza vaccination recruits few new T cells.

Each CDR3 protein gets one entry after TCRdb re-called the RT-PCR reads with MiXCR. The sample consists of roughly 180,000 distinct CDR3 sequences, about a tenth of them appearing once. The sequence derives from a man between 45 and 60 years old who received an inactivated influenza vaccine. The sequences come from non-naive T cells sorted from PBMCs, collected on the day of vaccination. The rearrangement links TRBV4-1 to TRBJ1-6, with TRBD1 matching 7 bases. As DNA, the CDR3 is TGCGCCAGCAGCCGAGGGGGCTTACTTAATTCACCCCTCCACTTT. Encoded protein: CASSRGGLLNSPLHF.